The clone carrying this TCR beta chain was observed once. The antigen is unknown. The record originates from a study of T cell responses to AZD1222 COVID-19 vaccine. Study-wide findings and caveats: The CD4 TCRs associated with vaccination extended across spike and predominated at 160-218 and 743-854. Spike-specific TCR repertoires showed rising breadth and depth after two AZD1222 doses.

In germline, CDR1 is SGHNT, CDR2 YYREEE (reference sequence). This CDR3 is built from 15 residues. Unmatched junction bases numbered 10, after V lost 4 bases and J lost 4 bases. Assay: immunoSEQ multiplex PCR; the TCRdb copy retains only in-frame clones and omits some. The sample has roughly 100,000 clones; roughly 90% are singletons. The rearrangement links TRBV5-4 to TRBJ2-5; 7 nucleotides align to TRBD2. The clonotype was recovered from an adult in good health. Material: peripheral blood, obtained on day 0 of AZD1222 vaccination. CDR3: CASSLSGMRRETQYF. DNA for the CDR3: TGTGCCAGCAGCCTGAGCGGGATGCGACGAGAGACCCAGTACTTC.